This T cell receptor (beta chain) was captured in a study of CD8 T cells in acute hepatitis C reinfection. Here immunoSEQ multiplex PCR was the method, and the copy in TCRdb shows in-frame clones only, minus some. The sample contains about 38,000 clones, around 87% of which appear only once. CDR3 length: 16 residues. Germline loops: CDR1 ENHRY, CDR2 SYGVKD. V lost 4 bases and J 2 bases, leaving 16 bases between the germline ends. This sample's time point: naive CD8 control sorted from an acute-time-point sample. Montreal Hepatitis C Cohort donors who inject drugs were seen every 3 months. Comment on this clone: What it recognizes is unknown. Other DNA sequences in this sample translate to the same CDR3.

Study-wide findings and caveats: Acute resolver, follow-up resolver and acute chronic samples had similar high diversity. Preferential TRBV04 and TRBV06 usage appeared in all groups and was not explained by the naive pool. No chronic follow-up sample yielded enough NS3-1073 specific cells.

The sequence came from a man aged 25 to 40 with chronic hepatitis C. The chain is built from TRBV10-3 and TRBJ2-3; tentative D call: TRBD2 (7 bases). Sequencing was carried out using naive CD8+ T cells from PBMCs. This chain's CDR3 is CAISAPQGGATDTQYF. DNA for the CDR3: TGTGCCATCAGTGCCCCGCAAGGGGGGGCCACAGATACGCAGTATTTT.